A selection of T cell receptor beta chains follows, all from one sample in a study of blood T cell repertoires in COVID-19. The protocol was immunoSEQ multiplex PCR, while the TCRdb copy is restricted to in-frame clones and leaves out a portion. The sample holds hundreds of thousands of clones, around 91% seen once. Sequencing was done on a sample of peripheral blood. The receptors derive from a woman aged 18-29 years who had recovered from COVID-19. Both conserved end residues are part of each CDR3. The D gene is left open where the match is weak. Clone sizes are given selectively: once, few, many, or a class where the clone is expanded.

TRBJ2-3 TRBV5-5 . . TGTGCCAGCAGCTTGCTTATCCCAGATACGCAGTATTTT CASSLLIPDTQYF
TRBJ2-3 TRBV7-2 TRBD2 . TGTGCCAGCAGCACGGGACTAGCGGGCACAGATACGCAGTATTTT CASSTGLAGTDTQYF
TRBJ1-1 TRBV7-9 . few TGTGCCAGCAGACCGGACAGAGCGAACACTGAAGCTTTCTTT CASRPDRANTEAFF
TRBJ1-1 TRBV7-8 . . TGTGCCAGCAGCTTTAACAGAAAAGATGAAGCTTTCTTT CASSFNRKDEAFF
TRBJ2-1 TRBV29-1 TRBD2 . TGCAGCGCCGTCCCCCCCGGGACTAGCGGGACTAATGAGCAGTTCTTC CSAVPPGTSGTNEQFF
TRBJ2-2 TRBV10-1 TRBD2 . TGCGCCAGCATTTCCCCGACTAGCGGAGGACCCGGAACCGGGGAGCTGTTTTTT CASISPTSGGPGTGELFF
TRBJ1-5 TRBV30 TRBD1 once TGTGCCTGGAGTCCCGGGACAGGGCATCAGCCCCAGCATTTT CAWSPGTGHQPQHF
TRBJ1-2 TRBV5-8 . . TGTGCCAGCAGCTTGCAGGGGTTCAGGCATGGCTACACCTTC CASSLQGFRHGYTF
TRBJ2-1 TRBV6-5 TRBD2 . TGTGCCAGCAGTTCCGGGACTAGCGGGAGGGGAGATGAGCAGTTCTTC CASSSGTSGRGDEQFF
TRBJ1-4 TRBV5-6 TRBD1 . TGTGCCAGCAGCCCTGGACAGGGATGGCGAAACGAAAAACTGTTTTTT CASSPGQGWRNEKLFF
TRBJ2-5 TRBV5-4 TRBD2 . TGTGCCAGCAGCGCCGGGACTAGCGGGACGGGGACCCAGTACTTC CASSAGTSGTGTQYF
TRBJ1-2 TRBV20-1 . . TGCAGTGCTAGTTCGGGCTACACCTTC CSASSGYTF
TRBJ1-6 TRBV14 . . TGTGCCAGCAGCCACGCTCTCGGACACGGATATAATTCACCCCTCCACTTT CASSHALGHGYNSPLHF
TRBJ1-2 TRBV9 TRBD1 . TGTGCCAGCAGCGTGGGACAGGGGGCAGGGGGCTACACCTTC CASSVGQGAGGYTF
TRBJ2-3 TRBV7-2 . . TGTGCCAGCAGCTCTCAACGCGGCACAGATACGCAGTATTTT CASSSQRGTDTQYF
TRBJ1-5 TRBV4-3 . . TGCGCCAGCAGCCAAGAATGGAGGGGTCAGCCCCAGCATTTT CASSQEWRGQPQHF
TRBJ1-2 TRBV25-1 . . TGTGCCAGCAGTGACGCTACAGGGCCCCATGGCTACACCTTC CASSDATGPHGYTF
TRBJ2-1 TRBV27 TRBD1 . TGTGCCAGCAGTTTACAGGGGGTGCCCTACAATGAGCAGTTCTTC CASSLQGVPYNEQFF
TRBJ2-3 TRBV7-2 TRBD2 . TGTGCCAGCAGCCGGCACGGGACTAGCGGGGGAGACACAGATACGCAGTATTTT CASSRHGTSGGDTDTQYF
TRBJ1-4 TRBV4-3 . . TGCGCCAGCAGCCAAGCTAGGCAGGGTAGTGAAAAACTGTTTTTT CASSQARQGSEKLFF
TRBJ2-1 TRBV4-3 TRBD1 . TGCGCCAGCAGCCCGACGGGACAGTACAATGAGCAGTTCTTC CASSPTGQYNEQFF
TRBJ1-1 TRBV5-1 . . TGCGCCAGCAGCATCGAAACGGGCACTGAAGCTTTCTTT CASSIETGTEAFF
TRBJ1-2 TRBV28 . once TGTGCCAGCAGTAATACCCCCAGGGTCTACTATGGCTACACCTTC CASSNTPRVYYGYTF
TRBJ1-5 TRBV6-1 TRBD1 . TGTGCCAGCAGTGAGACAGGGGTGGGGCAGCCCCAGCATTTT CASSETGVGQPQHF
TRBJ2-1 TRBV5-6 TRBD1 . TGTGCCAGCAGCCTATCAGCGACAGGGGGTTACAATGAGCAGTTCTTC CASSLSATGGYNEQFF
TRBJ1-2 TRBV19 TRBD1 . TGTGCCAGTAGTAAACCGGGACAGCTCTATGGCTACACCTTC CASSKPGQLYGYTF
TRBJ2-3 TRBV3-1/TRBV3-2 . . TGTGCCAGCAGCCAAGATTCCGGGAGCGCAGATACGCAGTATTTT CASSQDSGSADTQYF